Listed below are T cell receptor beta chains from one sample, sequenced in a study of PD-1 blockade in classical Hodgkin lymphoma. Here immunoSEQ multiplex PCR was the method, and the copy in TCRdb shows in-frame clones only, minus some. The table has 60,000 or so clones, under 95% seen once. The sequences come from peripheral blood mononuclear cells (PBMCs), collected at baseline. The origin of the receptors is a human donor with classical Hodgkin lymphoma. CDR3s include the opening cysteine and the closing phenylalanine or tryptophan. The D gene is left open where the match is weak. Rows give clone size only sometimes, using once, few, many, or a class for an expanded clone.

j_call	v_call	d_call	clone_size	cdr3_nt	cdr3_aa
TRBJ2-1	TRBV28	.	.	TGTGCCAGCACCTTCAGGGGGGGCGTTGAGCAGTTCTTC	CASTFRGGVEQFF
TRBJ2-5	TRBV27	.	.	TGTGCCAGCAGCCCAGGGGGGGTGGGGACCCAGTACTTC	CASSPGGVGTQYF
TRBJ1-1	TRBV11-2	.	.	TGTGCCAGCAGCTTAGATCGGGGTGGGGCTTTCTTT	CASSLDRGGAFF
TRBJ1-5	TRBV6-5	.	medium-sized	TGTGCCAGCAGTCTAAAATATAGCAATCAGCCCCAGCATTTT	CASSLKYSNQPQHF
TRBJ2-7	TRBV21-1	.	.	TGTGCCAGCCACTCAAAGGCCCCGGCTATTCTTTACGAGCAGTACTTC	CASHSKAPAILYEQYF
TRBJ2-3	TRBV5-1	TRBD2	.	TGCGCCAGCAGCAGTAGCGGGGGCAGCACAGATACGCAGTATTTT	CASSSSGGSTDTQYF
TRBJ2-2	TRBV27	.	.	TGTGCCAGCAGTTTTTTACGCGGGACGAACACCGGGGAGCTGTTTTTT	CASSFLRGTNTGELFF
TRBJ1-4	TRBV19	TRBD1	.	TGTGCCAGTAGTACCCGGACAGGGGGCGAAAAACTGTTTTTT	CASSTRTGGEKLFF
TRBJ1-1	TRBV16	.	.	TGTGCCAGCAGCCCCCATACGAGTCTGAACACTGAAGCTTTCTTT	CASSPHTSLNTEAFF
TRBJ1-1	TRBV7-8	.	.	TGTGCCAGCAGCTTAGTTGGGGGACCTGAAGCTTTCTTT	CASSLVGGPEAFF
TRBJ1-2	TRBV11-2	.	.	TGTGCCAGCAGCCTAGGGGGGGTTGCTCCCTATGGCTACACCTTC	CASSLGGVAPYGYTF
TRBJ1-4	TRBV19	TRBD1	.	TGTGCCAGTAGTCCCATAGGGGGCGCCCACGCTCGCCCGTTAAAACTGTTTTTT	CASSPIGGAHARPLKLFF
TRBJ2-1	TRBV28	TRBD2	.	TGTGCCAGCAGTGGACTAGCGGGGTTCGGTGAGCAGTTCTTC	CASSGLAGFGEQFF
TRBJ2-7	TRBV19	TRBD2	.	TGTGCCAGTAGTATGCGATGGGGACTAGCTAGGCCCGGGTTCTCCTACGAGCAGTACTTC	CASSMRWGLARPGFSYEQYF
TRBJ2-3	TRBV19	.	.	TGTGCCAGTAGTAACCTCCTACTCACTAAAGCCTACACGGGAGTAACAACAGATACGCAGTATTTT	CASSNLLLTKAYTGVTTDTQYF
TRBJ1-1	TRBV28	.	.	TGTGCCAGCAGTCCCCTTATTATGAACACTGAAGCTTTCTTT	CASSPLIMNTEAFF
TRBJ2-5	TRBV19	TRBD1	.	TGTGCCAGTAGTTCCAGACAGGGACCCATCCTCCAAGAGACCCAGTACTTC	CASSSRQGPILQETQYF
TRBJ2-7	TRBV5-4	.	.	TGTGCCAGCAGCGGGGACTTTCCGGAGGACTACGAGCAGTACTTC	CASSGDFPEDYEQYF
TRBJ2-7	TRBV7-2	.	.	TGTGCCAGCAGCTTAGCAGGTCGCGGGGTCCGCAACGAGCAGTACTTC	CASSLAGRGVRNEQYF
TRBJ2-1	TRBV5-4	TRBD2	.	TGTGCCAGCAGCCTCACCGGGACTAGCCGGACTAGCTCCTACAATGAGCAGTTCTTC	CASSLTGTSRTSSYNEQFF
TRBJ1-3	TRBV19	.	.	TGTGCCAGTATGGTTACCTCTGGAAACACCATATATTTT	CASMVTSGNTIYF
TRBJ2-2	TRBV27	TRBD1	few	TGTGCCAGCAGTTTGGGGACAGCGAACACCGGGGAGCTGTTTTTT	CASSLGTANTGELFF
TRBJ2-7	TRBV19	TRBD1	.	TGTGCCAGTAGTACGGCGCCTCCCGGGACAGGGATCCACGAGCAGTACTTC	CASSTAPPGTGIHEQYF
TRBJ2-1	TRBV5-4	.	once	TGTGCCAGCAGCTTGAACAATGAGCAGTTCTTC	CASSLNNEQFF
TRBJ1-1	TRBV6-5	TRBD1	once	TGTGCCAGCAGTTACTGGACAGGGATTGGGACTGAAGCTTTCTTT	CASSYWTGIGTEAFF
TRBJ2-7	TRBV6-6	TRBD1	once	TGTGCCAGCTCCACCCCAAACAGGGGGGATGAGGAGCAGTACTTC	CASSTPNRGDEEQYF
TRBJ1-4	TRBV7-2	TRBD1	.	TGTGCCAGCAGCGGTCCTGGGACAGGGAGGGGAAAACTGTTTTTT	CASSGPGTGRGKLFF
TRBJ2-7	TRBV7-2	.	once	TGTGCCAGCAGCTCCCCAGGAATGGTTTTTGCTAACTACGAGCAGTACTTC	CASSSPGMVFANYEQYF
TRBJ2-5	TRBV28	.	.	TGTGCCAGCAGTTTGGCGGGAACAGAGACCCAGTACTTC	CASSLAGTETQYF
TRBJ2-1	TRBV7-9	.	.	TGTGCCAGCAGCTTCTCCAGGAACCAGTTCTTC	CASSFSRNQFF
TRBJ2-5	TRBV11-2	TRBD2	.	TGTGCCAGCAGCCTCGGGACTAGCGGGAGCATACAAGAGACCCAGTACTTC	CASSLGTSGSIQETQYF
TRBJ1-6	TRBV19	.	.	TGTGCCAGTAGGCGTGCGGGGGGAGGACCCAATTCACCCCTCCACTTT	CASRRAGGGPNSPLHF
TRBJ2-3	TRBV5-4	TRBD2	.	TGTGCCAGCAGCCCGAATCTAGCGGGGGGGCCTACTACGCAGTATTTT	CASSPNLAGGPTTQYF
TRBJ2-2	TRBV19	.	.	TGTGCCAGTAGTTCCGGGTTCACCGGGGAGCTGTTTTTT	CASSSGFTGELFF
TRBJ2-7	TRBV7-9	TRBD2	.	TGTGCCAGCAGCCCTAGCGGGGGAACTTACGAGCAGTACTTC	CASSPSGGTYEQYF
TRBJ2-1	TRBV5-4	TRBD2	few	TGTGCCAGCACCGCGACTAGCGGGAGGGCCATGGAGCAGTTCTTC	CASTATSGRAMEQFF
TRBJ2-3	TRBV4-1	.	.	TGCGCCAGCAGCCAAGATCAGTGGAGTTACGTGGAAGCTACGCAGTATTTT	CASSQDQWSYVEATQYF
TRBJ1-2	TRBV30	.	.	TGTGCCTGGAGCGCCCCCGGGTCTCGGGTTAACTATGGCTACACCTTC	CAWSAPGSRVNYGYTF